This T cell receptor beta chain originates from a study of glioma-infiltrating T cells. CDR1 and CDR2 (germline): MNHEY, SMNVEV (reference sequence). Trimming removed 2 bases from V and 7 bases from J, with 11 bases in between. The CDR3 length is 13 residues. Amplification of TCR alpha and beta CDR3 regions from RNA used iRepertoire nested multiplex PCR. TCRdb reanalysed the multiplex PCR reads using MiXCR and keeps one entry per CDR3 protein. Of about 2,400 distinct CDR3 sequences listed, under 75% are singletons. The source material was glioma tissue, nonneoplastic brain tissue, or PBMCs (not recorded which). The sequence was collected from a human donor with low-grade glioma or glioblastoma, undergoing nonglioma brain surgery, or in good health (not recorded which). The J gene is TRBJ1-2, the V gene TRBV27, with D perhaps matching TRBD1 (5 bases). CDR3 DNA: TGTGCCAGCAGTTTAGGGGGAGGCTCTGGCTACACCTTC. Translation gives CASSLGGGSGYTF.